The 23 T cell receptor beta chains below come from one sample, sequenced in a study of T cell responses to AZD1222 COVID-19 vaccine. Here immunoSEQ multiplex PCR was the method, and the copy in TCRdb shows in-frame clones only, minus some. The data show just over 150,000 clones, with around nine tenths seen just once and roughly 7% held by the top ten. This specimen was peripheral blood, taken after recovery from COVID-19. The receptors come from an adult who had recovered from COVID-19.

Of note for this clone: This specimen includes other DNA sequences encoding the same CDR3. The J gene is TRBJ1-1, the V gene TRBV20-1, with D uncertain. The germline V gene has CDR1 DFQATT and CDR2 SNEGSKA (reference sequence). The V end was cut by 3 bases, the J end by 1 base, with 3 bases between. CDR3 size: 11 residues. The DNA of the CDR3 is TGCAGTGCTAGGGGGAACACTGAAGCTTTCTTT. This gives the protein CSARGNTEAFF.

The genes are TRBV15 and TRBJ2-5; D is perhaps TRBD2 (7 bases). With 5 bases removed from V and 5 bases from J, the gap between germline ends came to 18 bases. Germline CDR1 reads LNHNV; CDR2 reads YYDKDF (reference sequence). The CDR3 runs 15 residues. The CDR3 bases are TGTGCCACCAGCCGCGGGGGCACAGGGTCGGAGACCCAGTACTTC. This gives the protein CATSRGGTGSETQYF.

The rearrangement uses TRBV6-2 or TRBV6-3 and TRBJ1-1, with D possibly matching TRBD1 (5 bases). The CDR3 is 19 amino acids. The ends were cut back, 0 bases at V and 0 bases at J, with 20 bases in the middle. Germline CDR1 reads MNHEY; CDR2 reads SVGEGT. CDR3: CASSYSLQGASLMNTEAFF. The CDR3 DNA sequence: TGTGCCAGCAGTTACTCCCTTCAGGGTGCCTCCTTAATGAACACTGAAGCTTTCTTT.

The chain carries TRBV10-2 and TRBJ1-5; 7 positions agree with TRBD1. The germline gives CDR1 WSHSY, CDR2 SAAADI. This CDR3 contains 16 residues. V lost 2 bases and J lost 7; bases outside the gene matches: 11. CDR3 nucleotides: TGCGCCAGCAGTGAGCACAGGGGAGGGTGGGACCAGCCCCAGCATTTT. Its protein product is CASSEHRGGWDQPQHF.

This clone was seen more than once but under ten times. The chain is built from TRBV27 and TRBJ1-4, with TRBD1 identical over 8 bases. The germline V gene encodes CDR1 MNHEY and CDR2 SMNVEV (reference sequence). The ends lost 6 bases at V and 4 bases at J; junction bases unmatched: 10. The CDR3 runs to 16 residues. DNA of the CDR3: TGTGCCAGCAGGCGGACAGGGTTGGGGGTTAATGAAAAACTGTTTTTT. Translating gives CASRRTGLGVNEKLFF.

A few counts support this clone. The CDR3 nucleotides read TGTGCCAGCAGCCAAGATGAAAACACCGGGGAGCTGTTTTTT. This sequence encodes CASSQDENTGELFF. This rearrangement joins TRBV3-1 (or the pseudogene TRBV3-2) to TRBJ2-2; D not resolved. With 0 bases removed from V and 2 bases from J, the gap between germline ends came to 4 bases. Germline assignment: CDR1 LGHDT and CDR2 YNNKEL (reference sequence). The CDR3 consists of 14 residues.

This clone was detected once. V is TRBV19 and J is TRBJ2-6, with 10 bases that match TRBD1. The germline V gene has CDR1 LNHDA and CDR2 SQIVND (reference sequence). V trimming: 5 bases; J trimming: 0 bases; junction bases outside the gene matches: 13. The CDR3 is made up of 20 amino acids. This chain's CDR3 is CASSFRDRGRLVSGANVLTF. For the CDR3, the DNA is TGTGCCAGTAGTTTCCGGGACAGGGGCCGACTAGTCTCTGGGGCCAACGTCCTGACTTTC.

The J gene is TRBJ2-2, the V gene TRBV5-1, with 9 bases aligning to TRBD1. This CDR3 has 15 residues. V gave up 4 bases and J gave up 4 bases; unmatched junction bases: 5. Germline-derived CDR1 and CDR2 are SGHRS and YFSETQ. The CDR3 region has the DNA TGCGCCAGCAGCATGGACAGGGGCCCCACCGGGGAGCTGTTTTTT. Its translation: CASSMDRGPTGELFF.

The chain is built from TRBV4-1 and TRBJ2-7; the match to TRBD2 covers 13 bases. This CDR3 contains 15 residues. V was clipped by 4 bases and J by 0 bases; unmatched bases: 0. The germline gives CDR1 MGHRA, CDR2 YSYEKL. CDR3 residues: CASSRTSGSSYEQYF. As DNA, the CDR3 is TGCGCCAGCAGCCGGACTAGCGGGAGCTCCTACGAGCAGTACTTC.

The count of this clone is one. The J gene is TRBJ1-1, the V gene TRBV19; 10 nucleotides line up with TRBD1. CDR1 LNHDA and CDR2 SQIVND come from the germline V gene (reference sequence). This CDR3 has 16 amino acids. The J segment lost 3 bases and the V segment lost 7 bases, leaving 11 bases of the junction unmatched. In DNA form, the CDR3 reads TGTGCCAGTACCCCCCGGGACAGGGGTTTTGACACTGAAGCTTTCTTT. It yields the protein CASTPRDRGFDTEAFF. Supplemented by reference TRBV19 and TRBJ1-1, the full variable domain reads DGGITQSPKYLFRKEGQNVTLSCEQNLNHDAMYWYRQDPGQGLRLIYYSQIVNDFQKGDIAEGYSVSREKKESFPLTVTSAQKNPTAFYLCASTPRDRGFDTEAFFGQGTRLTVV.

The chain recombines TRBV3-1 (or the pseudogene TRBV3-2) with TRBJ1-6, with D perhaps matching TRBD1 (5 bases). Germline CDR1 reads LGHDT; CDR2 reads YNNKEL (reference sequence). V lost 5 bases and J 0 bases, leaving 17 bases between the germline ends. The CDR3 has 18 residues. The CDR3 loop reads CASSGTYPPGSYNSPLHF. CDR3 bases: TGTGCCAGCAGCGGGACCTACCCTCCGGGCTCCTATAATTCACCCCTCCACTTT.

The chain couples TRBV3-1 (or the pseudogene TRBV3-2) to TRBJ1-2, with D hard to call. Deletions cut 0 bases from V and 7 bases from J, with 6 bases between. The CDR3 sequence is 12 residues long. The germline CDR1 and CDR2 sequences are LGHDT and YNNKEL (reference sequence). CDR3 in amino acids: CASSQDFRGYTF. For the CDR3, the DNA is TGTGCCAGCAGCCAAGATTTCCGTGGCTACACCTTC.

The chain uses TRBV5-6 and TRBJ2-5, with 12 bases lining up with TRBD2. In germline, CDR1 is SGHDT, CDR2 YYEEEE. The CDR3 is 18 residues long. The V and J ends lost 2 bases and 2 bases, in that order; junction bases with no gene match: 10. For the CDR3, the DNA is TGTGCCAGCAGCTTCACTAGCGGGAGGACTGTTAGGCAAGAGACCCAGTACTTC. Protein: CASSFTSGRTVRQETQYF.

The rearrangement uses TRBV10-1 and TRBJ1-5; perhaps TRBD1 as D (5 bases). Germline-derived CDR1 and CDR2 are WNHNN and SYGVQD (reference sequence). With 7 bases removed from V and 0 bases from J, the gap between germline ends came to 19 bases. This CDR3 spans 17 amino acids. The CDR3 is CASTRDRLNLSNQPQHF. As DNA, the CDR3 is TGCGCCAGCACCCGAGACAGACTTAACCTTAGCAATCAGCCCCAGCATTTT.

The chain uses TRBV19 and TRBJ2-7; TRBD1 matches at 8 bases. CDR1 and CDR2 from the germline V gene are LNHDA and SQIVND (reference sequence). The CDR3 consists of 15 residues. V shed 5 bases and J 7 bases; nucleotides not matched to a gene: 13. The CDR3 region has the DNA TGTGCCAGTAGTTTCCGACAGGGGAATACTCGGGAGCAGTACTTC. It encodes CASSFRQGNTREQYF.

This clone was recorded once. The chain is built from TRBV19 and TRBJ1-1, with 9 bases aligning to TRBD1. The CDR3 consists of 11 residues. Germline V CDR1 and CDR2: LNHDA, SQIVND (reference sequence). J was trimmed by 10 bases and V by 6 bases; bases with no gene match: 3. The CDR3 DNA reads TGTGCCAGTAGAGACAGGGGGAGAGCTTTCTTT. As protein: CASRDRGRAFF.

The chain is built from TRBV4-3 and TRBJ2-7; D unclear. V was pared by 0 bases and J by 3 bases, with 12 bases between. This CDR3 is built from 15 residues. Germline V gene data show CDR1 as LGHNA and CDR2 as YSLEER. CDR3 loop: CASSQEATAYYEQYF. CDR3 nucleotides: TGCGCCAGCAGCCAAGAAGCAACAGCTTACTACGAGCAGTACTTC.

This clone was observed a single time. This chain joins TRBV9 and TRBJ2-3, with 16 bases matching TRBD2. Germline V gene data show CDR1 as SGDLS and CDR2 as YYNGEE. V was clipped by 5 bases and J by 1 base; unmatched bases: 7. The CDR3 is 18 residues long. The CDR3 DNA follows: TGTGCCAGCAGAGGAGGGACTAGCGGGGGGGCCGGCACAGATACGCAGTATTTT. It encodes CASRGGTSGGAGTDTQYF.

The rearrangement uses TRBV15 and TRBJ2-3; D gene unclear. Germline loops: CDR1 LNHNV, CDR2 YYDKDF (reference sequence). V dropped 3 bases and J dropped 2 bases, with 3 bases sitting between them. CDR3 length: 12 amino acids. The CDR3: CATSRDTDTQYF. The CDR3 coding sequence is TGTGCCACCAGCAGGGACACAGATACGCAGTATTTT.

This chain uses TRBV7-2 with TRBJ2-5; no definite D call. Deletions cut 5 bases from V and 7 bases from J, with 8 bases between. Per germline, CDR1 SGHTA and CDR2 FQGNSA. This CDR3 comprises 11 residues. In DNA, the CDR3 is TGTGCCAGCAGCGCGGCGGCGACCCAGTACTTC. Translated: CASSAAATQYF.

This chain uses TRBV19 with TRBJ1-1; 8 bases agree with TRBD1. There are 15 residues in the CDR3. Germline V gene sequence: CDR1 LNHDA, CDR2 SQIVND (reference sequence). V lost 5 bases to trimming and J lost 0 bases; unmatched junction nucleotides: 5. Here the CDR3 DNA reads TGTGCCAGTAGTGCGGGACAGGTGATGAACACTGAAGCTTTCTTT. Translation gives CASSAGQVMNTEAFF. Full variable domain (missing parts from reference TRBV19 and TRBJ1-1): DGGITQSPKYLFRKEGQNVTLSCEQNLNHDAMYWYRQDPGQGLRLIYYSQIVNDFQKGDIAEGYSVSREKKESFPLTVTSAQKNPTAFYLCASSAGQVMNTEAFFGQGTRLTVV.

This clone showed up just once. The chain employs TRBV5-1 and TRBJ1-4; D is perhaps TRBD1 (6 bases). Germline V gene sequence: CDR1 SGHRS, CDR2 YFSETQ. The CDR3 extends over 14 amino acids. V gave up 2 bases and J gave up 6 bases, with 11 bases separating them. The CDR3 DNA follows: TGCGCCAGCAGCTTAGGGGGGGAGTATGAAAAACTGTTTTTT. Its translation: CASSLGGEYEKLFF.

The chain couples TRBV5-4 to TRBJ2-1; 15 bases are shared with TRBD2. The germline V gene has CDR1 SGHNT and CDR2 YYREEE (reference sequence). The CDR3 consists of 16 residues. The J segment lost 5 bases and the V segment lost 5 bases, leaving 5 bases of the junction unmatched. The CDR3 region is CASSRTSGGAHNEQFF. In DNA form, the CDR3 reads TGTGCCAGCAGTAGGACTAGCGGGGGGGCCCACAATGAGCAGTTCTTC.